The table lists the clone carrying this T cell receptor (beta chain) with a few counts. Antigen specificity is unknown. The data belong to a study of early T cells in non-severe SARS-CoV-2 infection. cDNA molecules, individually, were tagged with unique molecular identifiers. TCRdb redid the calling of the 5' RACE reads with MiXCR, one entry per CDR3 protein. The profile shows fewer than 75,000 distinct CDR3 sequences, just over 20% of them singletons. Study-wide results and caveats: VDJdb matches were skewed toward anti-spike CD8 T cell responses.

The V segment lost 7 bases and the J segment 3 bases; nucleotides outside the gene matches: 7. Germline V lookup: CDR1 MNHEY, CDR2 SMNVEV (reference sequence). The CDR3 spans 14 residues. This chain connects TRBV27 to TRBJ1-2, with 8 nucleotides matching TRBD1. The clonotype was recovered from an adult who was a healthcare worker with PCR-confirmed SARS-CoV-2 infection or an uninfected control (not recorded which). This sample comprised whole blood, obtained at baseline. The CDR3 is CASILSGGYYGYTF. The CDR3 nucleotides read TGTGCCAGCATCCTCTCAGGGGGCTACTATGGCTACACCTTC.